This is a list of T cell receptor beta chains from one sample in a study of spatial heterogeneity in lung cancer. TCRdb re-analysed the 5' RACE reads in MiXCR, keeping a single row per CDR3 protein. Of more than 85,000 distinct CDR3 sequences in the sample, around 10% were seen once. The input for sequencing was PBMCs, taken at surgery. These receptors were taken from a male donor with early-stage non-small cell lung cancer. CDR3s include the opening cysteine and the closing phenylalanine or tryptophan. D genes are given only for firm matches. Where a row states a size, it is once, few, many or the class of an expanded clone; other rows omit it.

size	V	D	J	DNA	CDR3
few	TRBV7-9	NA	TRBJ2-3	TGTGCCGGGGCTTCACGGAAAAACACAGATACGCAGTATTTT	CAGASRKNTDTQYF
many	TRBV5-4	NA	TRBJ2-1	TGTGCCAGCAGCTGGGGGGACACGGAGCAGTTCTTC	CASSWGDTEQFF
many	TRBV18	NA	TRBJ2-1	TGTGCCAGCTCACCGTCGGGCTCCTACAATGAGCAGTTCTTC	CASSPSGSYNEQFF
NA	TRBV7-9	TRBD1	TRBJ1-1	TGTGCCAGCGGATACCTGACAGGGGGAGCTTTCTTT	CASGYLTGGAFF
few	TRBV4-3	NA	TRBJ2-3	TGCGCCAGCAGCCAAGCGGAGAGCGGGCGCACAGATACGCAGTATTTT	CASSQAESGRTDTQYF
NA	TRBV9	TRBD1	TRBJ1-1	TGTGCCAGCAGCGTAGCTGACAGGGGAGTTAGCACTGAAGCTTTCTTT	CASSVADRGVSTEAFF
few	TRBV27	NA	TRBJ1-4	TGTGCCAGCAGTCTCCCGACAGGTCCTGTGGAAAAACTGTTTTTT	CASSLPTGPVEKLFF
many	TRBV9	TRBD1	TRBJ2-7	TGTGCCAGCAGCATGGGACAGGGGCCCCACGAGCAGTACTTC	CASSMGQGPHEQYF
NA	TRBV2	NA	TRBJ1-5	TGTGCCATCGTGGAGGACAGCGGCCAGCCCCAGCATTTT	CAIVEDSGQPQHF
few	TRBV20-1	TRBD2	TRBJ2-7	TGCAGTGCAGCACCGGGACTAGTCTACGAGCAGTACTTC	CSAAPGLVYEQYF
NA	TRBV9	NA	TRBJ1-1	TGTGCCAGCAGCGTAGAAGGACAGCGGGGCACTGAAGCTTTCTTT	CASSVEGQRGTEAFF
NA	TRBV12-3/TRBV12-4	NA	TRBJ2-1	TGTGCCAGCGGCGCCGCCTTTTACAATGAGCAGTTCTTC	CASGAAFYNEQFF
few	TRBV7-2	TRBD1	TRBJ1-1	TGTGCCAGCAGCCCGACAGGGGTGACTGAAGCTTTCTTT	CASSPTGVTEAFF
NA	TRBV6-5	TRBD2	TRBJ2-3	TGTGCCAGCAGCCGAGGGACTAGCTCCGATACGCAGTATTTT	CASSRGTSSDTQYF
many	TRBV7-2	NA	TRBJ2-5	TGTGCCAGCAGCTTATTCCCCGGGAGCGGTGAGACCCAGTACTTC	CASSLFPGSGETQYF
NA	TRBV10-1	NA	TRBJ2-1	TGCGCCAGCAGCCCCGCAAGCTCCTACAATGAGCAGTTCTTC	CASSPASSYNEQFF
few	TRBV24-1	TRBD1	TRBJ1-1	TGTGCCACCAGTGATCCCCGACAGGGAGGGACTGAAGCTTTCTTT	CATSDPRQGGTEAFF
few	TRBV4-1	NA	TRBJ2-1	TGCGCCAGCAGCCAAACACCCGGGACTTACAATGAGCAGTTCTTC	CASSQTPGTYNEQFF
many	TRBV11-2	NA	TRBJ1-1	TGTGCCAGCAGCTTAGGGGGGGTAGCTGAAGCTTTCTTT	CASSLGGVAEAFF
many	TRBV6-2/TRBV6-3	TRBD1	TRBJ2-7	TGTGCCAGCAGCTTTCGACAGGGGAAATTCTACGAGCAGTACTTC	CASSFRQGKFYEQYF
NA	TRBV5-1	TRBD2	TRBJ2-3	TGCGCCAGCAGCTCTAGCGGGGCCGAAACAGATACGCAGTATTTT	CASSSSGAETDTQYF
many	TRBV6-5	NA	TRBJ1-6	TGTGCCAGCAGTTTAGGACCGAATTCACCCCTCCACTTT	CASSLGPNSPLHF
NA	TRBV2	NA	TRBJ1-5	TGTGCCAGCAGTGTTCCAGGCAGCAATCAGCCCCAGCATTTT	CASSVPGSNQPQHF
NA	TRBV10-3	NA	TRBJ2-2	TGTGCCATCAGTGATACAGCCGACACCAGGGAGCTGTTTTTT	CAISDTADTRELFF
NA	TRBV10-3	NA	TRBJ2-2	TGTGCCAGCACCCAGGGGCGGGGGAACACCGGGGAGCTGTTTTTT	CASTQGRGNTGELFF
NA	TRBV18	NA	TRBJ2-2	TGTGCCAGCTCAGGGCAGCGAAACACCGGGGAGCTGTTTTTT	CASSGQRNTGELFF
few	TRBV15	NA	TRBJ2-3	TGTGCCACCAGCACCGGGGCGGGGTCGCTTACGCAGTATTTT	CATSTGAGSLTQYF
NA	TRBV6-2/TRBV6-3	TRBD1	TRBJ2-7	TGTGCCAGCAGTTCCTTTCCCCCGGGACAGGAGGGCTACGAGCAGTACTTC	CASSSFPPGQEGYEQYF
NA	TRBV5-1	NA	TRBJ2-3	TGCGCCAGCAGCCGACTCACAGATACGCAGTATTTT	CASSRLTDTQYF
NA	TRBV27	TRBD1	TRBJ1-4	TGTGCCAGCAGTCCGCTGGACAGGGGTATCGAAAAACTGTTTTTT	CASSPLDRGIEKLFF
many	TRBV5-6	TRBD1	TRBJ1-1	TGTGCCAGCAGCTTAAGGAAGACAGGGGGCAACACTGAAGCTTTCTTT	CASSLRKTGGNTEAFF
NA	TRBV7-2	NA	TRBJ2-5	TGTGCCAGCAGCTTGGTCCAAGAGACCCAGTACTTC	CASSLVQETQYF
few	TRBV13	NA	TRBJ2-5	TGTGCCAGCAGCTTATACGGGGGAGAGACCCAGTACTTC	CASSLYGGETQYF
many	TRBV11-1	NA	TRBJ1-1	TGTGCCAGCAGTACAGGAGAGAACACTGAAGCTTTCTTT	CASSTGENTEAFF
few	TRBV12-3/TRBV12-4	NA	TRBJ2-4	TGTGCCAGCAGTTTCCTCGTAGGCAACATTCAGTACTTC	CASSFLVGNIQYF
many	TRBV3-1	NA	TRBJ2-5	TGTGCCAGCAGCCGGGAAGGGTCTCTAGCTAGAGGGGGAGAGACCCAGTACTTC	CASSREGSLARGGETQYF
many	TRBV7-3	NA	TRBJ2-3	TGTGCCAGCAGCTTTTCCCCCCCAGATACGCAGTATTTT	CASSFSPPDTQYF
NA	TRBV19	NA	TRBJ1-1	TGTGCCAGTATGTGGCAGCTGAACACTGAAGCTTTCTTT	CASMWQLNTEAFF
NA	TRBV5-1	NA	TRBJ2-7	TGCGCCAGCAGCTTGGACCCGAGCTCCTACGAGCAGTACTTC	CASSLDPSSYEQYF
many	TRBV15	TRBD1	TRBJ2-7	TGTGCCACCAGCAGGCCCGGGACAGGGGCCCACGAGCAGTACTTC	CATSRPGTGAHEQYF
many	TRBV24-1	TRBD2	TRBJ2-3	TGTGCCACCAGTGAGCGCGGGGGGGCATCAGATACGCAGTATTTT	CATSERGGASDTQYF